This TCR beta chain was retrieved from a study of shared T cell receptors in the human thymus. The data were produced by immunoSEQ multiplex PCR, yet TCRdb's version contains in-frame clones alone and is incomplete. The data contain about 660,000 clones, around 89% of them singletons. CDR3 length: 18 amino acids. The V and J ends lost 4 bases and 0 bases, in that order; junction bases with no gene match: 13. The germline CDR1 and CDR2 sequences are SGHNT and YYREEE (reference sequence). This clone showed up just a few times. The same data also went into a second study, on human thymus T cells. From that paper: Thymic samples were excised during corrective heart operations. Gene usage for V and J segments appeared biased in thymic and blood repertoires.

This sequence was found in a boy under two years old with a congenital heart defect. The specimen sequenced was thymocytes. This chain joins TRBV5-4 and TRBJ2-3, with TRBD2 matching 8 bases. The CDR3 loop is CASSPGTRGIASTDTQYF. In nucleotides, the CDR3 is TGTGCCAGCAGCCCCGGGACTAGAGGAATAGCTAGCACAGATACGCAGTATTTT.